These T cell receptor beta chains were read from a single sample in a study of Graves' ophthalmopathy and Graves' hyperthyroidism. One entry per CDR3 protein, called by TCRdb with MiXCR from the multiplex PCR reads. The sample yields roughly 480,000 distinct CDR3 sequences, roughly an eighth seen once. The source material was blood. The receptor source for this set is a woman under 40 with Graves' ophthalmopathy. The CDR3 runs from the conserved cysteine through the conserved F or W. Fields, in order: J gene, V gene, D gene, clone size, CDR3 length, CDR3 protein, CDR3 DNA. D genes are given only for firm matches. The size of a clone is reported for some rows only, either as once, few or many, or as a class for expanded clones.

J: TRBJ2-5; V: TRBV19; D: NA; size: few; length: 16; CDR3: CASSSSPLAIQETQYF; DNA: TGTGCCAGTAGTTCCTCCCCCTTAGCGATTCAAGAGACCCAGTACTTC
J: TRBJ2-2; V: TRBV15; D: NA; size: many; length: 16; CDR3: CATSLPLAGASGELFF; DNA: TGTGCCACCAGTTTACCCCTGGCAGGGGCTAGCGGGGAGCTGTTTTTT
J: TRBJ2-7; V: TRBV5-1; D: NA; size: many; length: 11; CDR3: CASSWGYEQYF; DNA: TGTGCCAGCAGTTGGGGTTACGAGCAGTACTTC
J: TRBJ2-2; V: TRBV12-3/TRBV12-4; D: TRBD1; size: many; length: 14; CDR3: CASSYLQGDGELFF; DNA: TGTGCCAGCAGTTATTTACAGGGGGACGGGGAGCTGTTTTTT
J: TRBJ2-5; V: TRBV20-1; D: TRBD2; size: many; length: 15; CDR3: CSARGLAGEEETQYF; DNA: TGCAGTGCTAGAGGGCTAGCGGGGGAAGAAGAGACCCAGTACTTC
J: TRBJ2-2; V: TRBV20-1; D: NA; size: many; length: 16; CDR3: CSARDAAGWNTGELFF; DNA: TGCAGTGCTAGAGATGCGGCAGGTTGGAACACCGGGGAGCTGTTTTTT
J: TRBJ2-7; V: TRBV7-6; D: NA; size: many; length: 14; CDR3: CASSQPNQGAGQYF; DNA: TGTGCCAGCAGCCAACCGAATCAAGGGGCGGGGCAGTACTTC
J: TRBJ1-2; V: TRBV5-1; D: TRBD1; size: many; length: 13; CDR3: CASSPVDRGGYTF; DNA: TGCGCCAGCAGCCCGGTGGACAGGGGTGGCTACACCTTC
J: TRBJ1-6; V: TRBV6-4; D: NA; size: many; length: 13; CDR3: CASRNRVNSPLHF; DNA: TGTGCCAGCAGAAACAGGGTCAATTCACCCCTCCACTTT
J: TRBJ2-2; V: TRBV6-1; D: NA; size: NA; length: 15; CDR3: CASRAGRFRTGELFF; DNA: TGTGCCAGCAGGGCGGGGAGGTTTCGCACCGGGGAGCTGTTTTTT
J: TRBJ1-2; V: TRBV6-5; D: NA; size: many; length: 12; CDR3: CASKVQDYGYTF; DNA: TGTGCCAGCAAGGTACAGGACTATGGCTACACCTTC
J: TRBJ1-1; V: TRBV5-1; D: NA; size: many; length: 13; CDR3: CASTGPVTTEAFF; DNA: TGCGCCAGCACCGGACCGGTCACAACTGAAGCTTTCTTT
J: TRBJ2-2; V: TRBV10-1; D: NA; size: many; length: 13; CDR3: CASSERDTGELFF; DNA: TGCGCCAGCAGTGAGCGGGACACCGGGGAGCTGTTTTTT
J: TRBJ1-5; V: TRBV13; D: NA; size: many; length: 15; CDR3: CASSFSDESNQPQHF; DNA: TGTGCCAGCAGCTTTTCGGACGAGAGCAATCAGCCCCAGCATTTT
J: TRBJ2-2; V: TRBV19; D: NA; size: few; length: 15; CDR3: CASSLQGYGTGELFF; DNA: TGTGCCAGTAGCCTACAGGGATACGGGACCGGGGAGCTGTTTTTT
J: TRBJ1-1; V: TRBV12-3/TRBV12-4; D: NA; size: many; length: 14; CDR3: CASRVQFLNTEAFF; DNA: TGTGCCAGCAGGGTACAGTTCTTGAACACTGAAGCTTTCTTT
J: TRBJ1-2; V: TRBV2; D: NA; size: many; length: 11; CDR3: CASSGHPGYTF; DNA: TGTGCCAGCAGTGGTCACCCTGGCTACACCTTC
J: TRBJ2-7; V: TRBV6-1; D: TRBD1; size: many; length: 15; CDR3: CASSPDRDPSYEQYF; DNA: TGTGCCAGCAGCCCAGACAGGGACCCCTCCTACGAGCAGTACTTC
J: TRBJ1-6; V: TRBV20-1; D: NA; size: many; length: 15; CDR3: CSAQLKGGKSSPLHF; DNA: TGCAGTGCCCAACTGAAAGGGGGAAAAAGTTCACCCCTCCACTTT
J: TRBJ1-5; V: TRBV19; D: NA; size: many; length: 15; CDR3: CASSTVGVGNQPQHF; DNA: TGTGCCAGTAGTACTGTGGGTGTCGGCAATCAGCCCCAGCATTTT
J: TRBJ2-3; V: TRBV28; D: NA; size: many; length: 16; CDR3: CASSYQGRGGTDTQYF; DNA: TGTGCCAGCAGTTATCAGGGGAGGGGAGGCACAGATACGCAGTATTTT
J: TRBJ2-7; V: TRBV6-5; D: TRBD2; size: many; length: 17; CDR3: CASSYPGLAGGYYEQYF; DNA: TGTGCCAGCAGTTACCCCGGACTAGCGGGAGGATACTACGAGCAGTACTTC
J: TRBJ1-5; V: TRBV30; D: NA; size: few; length: 13; CDR3: CAWSPQGNQPQHF; DNA: TGTGCCTGGAGTCCACAAGGCAATCAGCCCCAGCATTTT
J: TRBJ1-5; V: TRBV18; D: NA; size: NA; length: 12; CDR3: CASSPTDQPQRF; DNA: TGTGCCAGCTCACCGACCGATCAGCCCCAGCGTTTT
J: TRBJ2-7; V: TRBV7-2; D: NA; size: NA; length: 15; CDR3: CASSLMRVNTYEQYF; DNA: TGTGCCAGCAGCTTAATGAGGGTTAACACCTACGAGCAGTACTTC